The 32 T cell receptor beta chains below come from one sample, sequenced in a study of radiotherapy plus CTLA-4 blockade in lung cancer. The repertoire was sequenced with immunoSEQ multiplex PCR; TCRdb's copy has only in-frame clones and lacks some. The sample lists around 42,000 clones, more than 60% occurring once. Here the sequenced sample was peripheral blood, taken from a patient treated with radiotherapy plus ipilimumab. The receptors stem from a human donor with non-small cell lung cancer who had a partial response to radiotherapy plus ipilimumab.

The CDR3, as DNA: TGCGCCAGCAGCCGGGGACAGGGGGCTGATGGCTACACCTTC. This translates into CASSRGQGADGYTF. V gene TRBV4-3 combines with J gene TRBJ1-2; 12 bases are a match to TRBD1. The germline V gene encodes CDR1 LGHNA and CDR2 YSLEER. V lost 4 bases to trimming and J lost 6 bases; unmatched junction nucleotides: 3. The CDR3 consists of 14 residues.

The V and J genes are TRBV4-1 and TRBJ1-1; D gene ambiguous. In germline, CDR1 is MGHRA, CDR2 YSYEKL. Trimming took 7 bases from V and 0 from J, leaving 9 bases between them. CDR3 length: 13 residues. Here the CDR3 DNA reads TGCGCCAGCACGGGGATAATGAACACTGAAGCTTTCTTT. Protein sequence: CASTGIMNTEAFF.

This chain links TRBV4-2 with TRBJ2-7; 9 positions match TRBD2. This CDR3 comprises 15 residues. CDR1 is LGHNA and CDR2 is YNFKEQ in the germline V gene. Trimming at V came to 4 bases and at J to 3 bases, leaving 7 bases not matched to a gene. DNA for the CDR3: TGTGCCAGCAGCCCCAATAGCGGGGGAGGCTACGAGCAGTACTTC. Its protein product is CASSPNSGGGYEQYF.

This rearrangement joins TRBV1 to TRBJ2-6; the table's TRBD1 call for D was not verified on the DNA. TRBV1 is flagged as a pseudogene. The length of the CDR3 is 17 residues. CDR3 in amino acids: CTSSLRKGAEGANVLTF. The CDR3 bases are TGCACCAGCAGCCTACGTAAGGGGGCCGAAGGGGCCAACGTCCTGACTTTC.

This rearrangement joins TRBV5-1 to TRBJ2-1; 10 bases line up with TRBD2. The germline gives CDR1 SGHRS, CDR2 YFSETQ. The V gene end was trimmed by 5 bases and the J gene end by 6 bases; junction bases not matched to a gene: 5. The CDR3 spans 14 residues. This chain's CDR3 is CASRVAGGANEQFF. In DNA, the CDR3 is TGCGCCAGCAGGGTAGCGGGAGGTGCCAATGAGCAGTTCTTC.

This clone was detected a few times. The V call is TRBV5-6, the J call TRBJ2-7; D unclear. Looked up from germline, CDR1 is SGHDT and CDR2 is YYEEEE. Trimming removed 4 bases at V and 2 bases at J, with 10 bases between. There are 13 residues in the CDR3. The CDR3 loop is CASSPTLTYEQYF. The DNA for the CDR3 is TGTGCCAGCAGCCCCACTTTGACCTACGAGCAGTACTTC. The whole variable domain, filled in from reference TRBV5-6 and TRBJ2-7, reads DAGVTQSPTHLIKTRGQQVTLRCSPKSGHDTVSWYQQALGQGPQFIFQYYEEEERQRGNFPDRFSGHQFPNYSSELNVNALLLGDSALYLCASSPTLTYEQYFGPGTRLTVT.

The V call is TRBV2, the J call TRBJ1-1, with TRBD1 matching 9 bases. V lost 4 bases to trimming and J lost 8 bases; unmatched junction nucleotides: 2. This CDR3 has 12 residues. Per germline, CDR1 SNHLY and CDR2 FYNNEI. The CDR3 spells CASSGDREEAFF. The CDR3 nucleotides are TGTGCCAGCAGTGGGGACAGGGAGGAAGCTTTCTTT.

This clone was observed a few times. The rearrangement uses TRBV30 and TRBJ1-4, with 10 bases that match TRBD1. The length of the CDR3 is 15 residues. The germline V gene has CDR1 GTSNPN and CDR2 SVGIG (reference sequence). With 0 bases clipped from V and 10 bases from J, the junction kept 8 bases outside the gene matches. CDR3 bases: TGTGCCTGGAGTGTGGCGGGACAGGGGAGTCTAAAACTGTTTTTT. Protein product: CAWSVAGQGSLKLFF.

The chain links TRBV5-1 to TRBJ2-2, with 7 bases that match TRBD2. The CDR3 is 16 amino acids. The trim removed 4 bases at V and 4 bases at J, leaving 10 bases unmatched. Germline V gene sequence: CDR1 SGHRS, CDR2 YFSETQ. The CDR3 reads CASSPHRDYTTGELFF. CDR3 DNA: TGCGCCAGCAGCCCTCATAGGGACTACACCACCGGGGAGCTGTTTTTT.

The rearrangement uses TRBV18 and TRBJ2-3; the D is unclear. This CDR3 contains 14 residues. V was cut by 6 bases and J by 6 bases, with 16 bases left in between. Per germline, CDR1 KGHSH and CDR2 LQKENI. The CDR3 protein is CASSPPFARDTQYF. The CDR3, as DNA: TGTGCCAGCTCCCCCCCCTTTGCGAGGGATACGCAGTATTTT.

This sequence joins TRBV20-1 and TRBJ1-1; D unresolved. CDR3 length: 10 residues. Germline-derived CDR1 and CDR2 are DFQATT and SNEGSKA (reference sequence). V was shortened by 5 bases and J by 4 bases, with 5 bases between the two germline ends. The CDR3 protein is CSAFLTEAFF. Here the CDR3 DNA reads TGCAGTGCTTTCCTCACTGAAGCTTTCTTT.

Judged by abundance, this clone is medium-sized. The chain recombines TRBV14 with TRBJ1-3; no reliable D call. CDR3 length: 14 amino acids. Germline V gene data show CDR1 as SGHDN and CDR2 as FVKESK. Trimming pared 0 bases from V and 11 bases from J, leaving 14 bases between. CDR3 in DNA: TGTGCCAGCAGCCAAGACGGGAGATCATTGGCCATATATTTT. Translating gives CASSQDGRSLAIYF. Combining the CDR3 with reference TRBV14 and TRBJ1-3 gives the whole variable domain EAGVTQFPSHSVIEKGQTVTLRCDPISGHDNLYWYRRVMGKEIKFLLHFVKESKQDESGMPNNRFLAERTGGTYSTLKVQPAELEDSGVYFCASSQDGRSLAIYFGEGSWLTVV.

This clone was seen once. The genes are TRBV10-3 and TRBJ2-1; the match to TRBD2 covers 13 bases. The CDR3 has 15 amino acids. Unmatched junction bases numbered 5, after V lost 4 bases and J lost 8 bases. Germline CDR1 reads ENHRY; CDR2 reads SYGVKD. This CDR3 is CAISGTSGRTHEQFF. CDR3 in DNA: TGTGCCATCAGTGGGACTAGCGGGAGAACCCATGAGCAGTTCTTC.

The chain uses TRBV5-1 and TRBJ2-5, with 8 bases matching TRBD1. Germline assignment: CDR1 SGHRS and CDR2 YFSETQ. J gave up 3 bases and V 4 bases, and 11 bases lay outside the gene matches. The CDR3 runs to 16 residues. CDR3 protein: CASSRTGQGGEETQYF. The CDR3, as DNA: TGCGCCAGCAGCCGAACCGGACAGGGAGGAGAAGAGACCCAGTACTTC.

The chain carries TRBV30 and TRBJ1-1, with 7 positions matching TRBD1. Germline lookup yields CDR1 GTSNPN and CDR2 SVGIG (reference sequence). The CDR3 is 14 residues long. The junction had 2 bases not matched to a gene; V was cut back by 0 bases and J by 1 base. The CDR3: CAWSVGQANTEAFF. CDR3 coding DNA: TGTGCCTGGAGTGTCGGACAGGCGAACACTGAAGCTTTCTTT. The full variable domain, its missing parts supplied by reference TRBV30 and TRBJ1-1, is SQTIHQWPATLVQPVGSPLSLECTVEGTSNPNLYWYRQAAGRGLQLLFYSVGIGQISSEVPQNLSASRPQDRQFILSSKKLLLSDSGFYLCAWSVGQANTEAFFGQGTRLTVV.

The rearrangement joins TRBV19 to TRBJ1-2; weak D call: TRBD1 (5 bases). The CDR3 has 13 amino acids. The V gene lost 5 bases and the J gene lost 7 bases, with 14 bases spanning the gap. Germline CDR1 is LNHDA and CDR2 is SQIVND (reference sequence). This chain's CDR3 is CASSLTVSRGYTF. The CDR3 region has the DNA TGTGCCAGTAGTTTGACAGTTTCGCGTGGCTACACCTTC.

This sequence joins TRBV5-1 and TRBJ1-3; a weak D match, TRBD1 (5 bases). CDR3 length: 16 residues. Trimming took 3 bases from V and 4 from J, leaving 17 bases between them. Germline V gene lookup returns CDR1 SGHRS and CDR2 YFSETQ. The CDR3: CASSSGGGTSGNTIYF. CDR3 nucleotides: TGCGCCAGCAGCTCGGGAGGTGGGACCTCGGGAAACACCATATATTTT.

This chain uses TRBV5-6 with TRBJ2-5, with unresolved D. TRBJ2-7 matches the DNA end more closely, so the J call is doubtful. The CDR3 loop spans 16 amino acids. The germline V gene encodes CDR1 SGHDT and CDR2 YYEEEE. The chain's CDR3 is CASSLEYETETYEQYF. The CDR3 DNA follows: TGTGCCAGCAGCTTGGAATACGAGACGGAGACCTACGAGCAGTACTTC.

A remark on this clone: One junction end does not reproduce the germline sequence, and a read error may be involved. In the same sample, other DNA sequences code for this CDR3. This chain links TRBV4-1 with TRBJ1-4; D remains unclear. CDR1 and CDR2 from the germline V gene are MGHRA and YSYEKL. The CDR3 runs to 18 residues. The CDR3 here is CASSQSFSHTATNEKLFF. The CDR3 nucleotides read TGCGCCAGCAGCCAATCCTTTTCCCATACTGCAACTAATGAAAAACTGTTCTTT.

In the case of this clone: The junction shows a germline mismatch at one end, possibly a read error. V and J are TRBV27 and TRBJ1-2; D not certain. From germline, CDR1 is MNHEY and CDR2 SMNVEV (reference sequence). This CDR3 is 16 amino acids long. CDR3 in amino acids: CAGSPSSGPMGYGYTF. CDR3 nucleotides: TGTGCCGGCAGCCCCTCCAGCGGCCCGATGGGGTATGGCTACACCTTC.

V is TRBV4-3 and J is TRBJ2-2; 13 bases map to TRBD2. The CDR3 covers 18 residues. The V and J ends lost 4 bases and 0 bases, in that order; junction bases with no gene match: 5. In germline, CDR1 is LGHNA, CDR2 YSLEER. The CDR3 nucleotides read TGCGCCAGCAGCCGAACAGGGACTAGCGGGGCGAACACCGGGGAGCTGTTTTTT. Translating it yields CASSRTGTSGANTGELFF.

The V and J genes are TRBV4-2 and TRBJ1-1; D unresolved. The V end was cut by 0 bases, the J end by 8 bases, with 13 bases between. The CDR3 runs to 14 residues. Looked up from germline, CDR1 is LGHNA and CDR2 is YNFKEQ. This CDR3 reads CASSQETAHAEAFF. The CDR3 coding sequence is TGTGCCAGCAGCCAAGAAACAGCCCATGCCGAAGCTTTCTTT.

The V gene is TRBV6-1, the J gene TRBJ2-7; 8 nucleotides match TRBD1. CDR3 size: 14 residues. Germline lookup yields CDR1 MNHNS and CDR2 SASEGT. With V trimmed by 6 bases and J by 7 bases, 11 bases remained unmatched. Here the CDR3 DNA reads TGTGCCAGCAGACAGAACCGGGACAGGACTGAGCAGTACTTC. It is translated as CASRQNRDRTEQYF.

The CDR3 spells CATSSWDRGKGDEQFF. As DNA, the CDR3 is TGTGCCACCAGTTCCTGGGACAGGGGGAAGGGGGATGAGCAGTTCTTC. V usage is TRBV15 and J usage is TRBJ2-1; 11 nucleotides line up with TRBD1. From germline, CDR1 is LNHNV and CDR2 YYDKDF (reference sequence). Trimming removed 6 bases from V and 8 bases from J; junction bases left unmatched: 12. CDR3 length equals 16 residues.

The chain is built from TRBV18 and TRBJ2-3; possibly TRBD2 for D (6 bases). The CDR3 runs to 14 residues. The germline gives CDR1 KGHSH, CDR2 LQKENI. V was trimmed by 2 bases and J by 7 bases, leaving 13 bases between them. Here the CDR3 reads CASSPGTFSYTQYF. The CDR3 DNA reads TGTGCCAGCTCACCAGGGACTTTTAGCTATACGCAGTATTTT.

This clone showed up just a few times. The genes are TRBV7-8 and TRBJ2-1; D gene uncertain. V gave up 3 bases and J gave up 7 bases, with 7 bases separating them. The CDR3 contains 12 residues. Germline values: CDR1 SGHVS, CDR2 FQNEAQ. The CDR3 spells CASSFERNEQFF. The CDR3 DNA reads as TGTGCCAGCAGCTTTGAGAGGAATGAGCAGTTCTTC. Full variable domain (outside the CDR3, taken from reference TRBV7-8 and TRBJ2-1): GAGVSQSPRYKVAKRGQDVALRCDPISGHVSLFWYQQALGQGPEFLTYFQNEAQLDKSGLPSDRFFAERPEGSVSTLKIQRTQQEDSAVYLCASSFERNEQFFGPGTRLTVL.

The chain carries TRBV2 and TRBJ2-5, with a weak D call TRBD1 (5 bases). V was clipped by 0 bases and J by 2 bases, with 7 bases between them. Germline values: CDR1 SNHLY, CDR2 FYNNEI. The CDR3 runs 14 residues. The CDR3 region is CASSEARQQETQYF. CDR3 DNA: TGTGCCAGCAGTGAAGCCAGACAGCAAGAGACCCAGTACTTC.

The chain recombines TRBV10-3 with TRBJ1-5; unclear D gene. This CDR3 has 16 amino acids. V lost 3 bases and J 5 bases, leaving 17 bases between the germline ends. The germline V gene has CDR1 ENHRY and CDR2 SYGVKD. CDR3 loop: CAISEGGAGWDQPQHF. In DNA form, the CDR3 reads TGTGCCATCAGTGAAGGTGGCGCGGGATGGGATCAGCCCCAGCATTTT.

The chain recombines TRBV7-9 with TRBJ2-1; TRBD2 matches 14 bases. The CDR3 is made up of 15 amino acids. Germline values: CDR1 SEHNR, CDR2 FQNEAQ (reference sequence). Trimming cost V 4 bases and J 9 bases; bases outside gene matches: 5. CDR3 loop: CASSSVGTSGGEQFF. The CDR3 nucleotides read TGTGCCAGCAGCTCCGTGGGGACTAGCGGGGGTGAGCAGTTCTTC.

This clone showed up just a few times. The chain couples TRBV4-1 to TRBJ1-2; a weak D match, TRBD1 (6 bases). Trimming took 3 bases from V and 4 from J, leaving 12 bases between them. The germline CDR1 and CDR2 sequences are MGHRA and YSYEKL. The CDR3 has 14 amino acids. The CDR3 DNA sequence: TGCGCCAGCAGCCACCCAGGGGAGCCCTATGGCTACACCTTC. As protein: CASSHPGEPYGYTF.

The sample holds one count of this clone. This chain links TRBV6-6 with TRBJ1-1; D perhaps matches TRBD1 (5 bases). In germline, CDR1 is MNHNY, CDR2 SVGAGI (reference sequence). V lost 6 bases and J 8 bases, leaving 10 bases between the germline ends. This CDR3 has 11 amino acids. DNA for the CDR3: TGTGCCAGCAGCCGGGGGGACGAAGCTTTCTTT. Its protein is CASSRGDEAFF.

The chain carries TRBV5-1 and TRBJ2-5; a weak D match, TRBD2 (7 bases). This CDR3 region has 15 residues. Germline assignment: CDR1 SGHRS and CDR2 YFSETQ. V was clipped by 4 bases and J by 1 base, with 14 bases between them. The CDR3 is CASSNQAGAQETQYF. The CDR3 bases are TGCGCCAGCAGCAACCAGGCGGGGGCCCAAGAGACCCAGTACTTC.